The 13 T cell receptor beta chains below all came from one sample that was sequenced in a study of shared clonotypes between healthy human individuals (dated by TCRdb to 2018 to 2020). The library was built by means of the immunoSEQ multiplex PCR assay. TCRdb provides this immuneACCESS table in a form limited to in-frame rearrangements. Some clones are lacking; in checked studies, under half of them reflect an unresolved V gene, and why the rest are absent is not known. The sample table holds 2 million to 2.5 million clones, of which 80% to 95% were seen once. Around 0.38% of the sample belongs to the ten largest clones. Sequenced: naive CD4+ T cells from PBMCs. What this sample's cell subset or site label stands for: CD45RA+ positively selected. Receptors were obtained from a man aged 18 to 29 in good health. Some clones in this sample may be carry-over from other donors' samples.

This clone appeared once. The chain carries TRBV11-2 and TRBJ2-1, with 7 bases fitting TRBD2. There are 16 residues in the CDR3. V trimming: 7 bases; J trimming: 0 bases; junction bases outside the gene matches: 9. CDR1 and CDR2 (germline): SGHAT, FQNNGV. This CDR3 reads CASTPGQRGSYNEQFF. The CDR3 DNA is TGTGCCAGCACCCCGGGGCAGCGGGGCTCCTACAATGAGCAGTTCTTC.

The V call is TRBV10-3, the J call TRBJ2-7, with D perhaps TRBD1 or TRBD2 (5 bases each). V shed 0 bases and J shed 5 bases, with 14 bases lying between them. This CDR3 comprises 15 residues. CDR1 and CDR2 (germline): ENHRY, SYGVKD. The CDR3 DNA reads TGTGCCATCAGTGAGTCGATGGGGGTTAGCAACGAGCAGTACTTC. This translates into CAISESMGVSNEQYF.

V gene TRBV13 combines with J gene TRBJ2-3, with 15 nucleotides matching TRBD2. This CDR3 is 22 amino acids long. The V and J ends lost 3 bases and 2 bases, in that order; junction bases with no gene match: 18. From germline, CDR1 is PRHDT and CDR2 FYEKMQ (reference sequence). The CDR3 protein is CASSFSTGRGLAGGLTTDTQYF. The CDR3 DNA follows: TGTGCCAGCAGCTTTAGTACAGGGCGGGGACTAGCGGGAGGCCTTACCACAGATACGCAGTATTTT.

The chain joins TRBV15 to TRBJ1-5; D gene ambiguous. Trimming removed 1 base from V and 3 bases from J, with 7 bases in between. Germline lookup yields CDR1 LNHNV and CDR2 YYDKDF (reference sequence). The CDR3 contains 14 residues. The CDR3 spells CATSRVPHNQPQHF. In DNA, the CDR3 is TGTGCCACCAGCAGAGTACCCCACAATCAGCCCCAGCATTTT.

As concerns this clone: This CDR3 is also generated by other DNA sequences in the sample. V and J are TRBV5-1 and TRBJ2-1; D is undetermined. With 2 bases removed from V and 3 bases from J, the gap between germline ends came to 6 bases. Germline-derived CDR1 and CDR2 are SGHRS and YFSETQ. CDR3 length: 13 amino acids. The CDR3 sequence is CASSLASYNEQFF. The DNA of the CDR3 is TGCGCCAGCAGCTTAGCTAGCTACAATGAGCAGTTCTTC.

A single count supports this clone. The chain employs TRBV2 and TRBJ2-7; D possibly corresponds to TRBD2 (5 bases). Deletions cut 11 bases from V and 3 bases from J, with 14 bases between. The CDR3 consists of 12 residues. Germline values: CDR1 SNHLY, CDR2 FYNNEI. As DNA, the CDR3 is TGTGCCGGATCAACCAGCGGCTACGAGCAGTACTTC. Translated, it gives CAGSTSGYEQYF.

A word on this clone: The same CDR3 arises from other DNA sequences in this sample as well. The chain is built from TRBV18 and TRBJ1-1; tentative D call: TRBD1 (5 bases). CDR1 is KGHSH and CDR2 is LQKENI in the germline V gene. The CDR3 has 16 amino acids. The V end was cut by 0 bases, the J end by 0 bases, with 11 bases between. The CDR3 nucleotides read TGTGCCAGCTCACCACCCACTGGGGGGATGAACACTGAAGCTTTCTTT. It is translated as CASSPPTGGMNTEAFF. The full variable domain, rest sourced from reference TRBV18 and TRBJ1-1, is NAGVMQNPRHLVRRRGQEARLRCSPMKGHSHVYWYRQLPEEGLKFMVYLQKENIIDESGMPKERFSAEFPKEGPSILRIQQVVRGDSAAYFCASSPPTGGMNTEAFFGQGTRLTVV.

Of note for this clone: Within the sample, other DNA sequences also encode this same CDR3. This chain links TRBV6-1 with TRBJ2-5; D might be TRBD2 (5 bases). The germline gives CDR1 MNHNS, CDR2 SASEGT. Trimming left V 1 base short and J 5 bases short, with 5 bases between. This CDR3 is built from 12 residues. The CDR3 here is CASSEGRETQYF. The CDR3 bases are TGTGCCAGCAGTGAAGGGAGGGAGACCCAGTACTTC.

The chain is built from TRBV29-1 and TRBJ2-1; D is ambiguous. CDR1 is SQVTM and CDR2 is ANQGSEA in the germline V gene. Trimming removed 4 bases at V and 0 bases at J, with 10 bases between. CDR3 length: 14 amino acids. The CDR3 loop reads CSVARDYSYNEQFF. The CDR3 DNA reads TGCAGCGTTGCGCGTGATTACTCCTACAATGAGCAGTTCTTC.

The CDR3 reads CASSLGTSPDTQYF. The CDR3 bases are TGTGCCAGCAGCTTGGGGACTAGCCCCGATACGCAGTATTTT. V usage is TRBV5-4 and J usage is TRBJ2-3; TRBD2 matches at 8 bases. Trimming removed 0 bases from V and 6 bases from J; junction bases left unmatched: 3. The CDR3 contains 14 residues. Germline loops: CDR1 SGHNT, CDR2 YYREEE (reference sequence).

The chain carries TRBV5-4 and TRBJ2-2; a weak D match, TRBD2 (5 bases). The CDR3 consists of 16 residues. Germline loops: CDR1 SGHNT, CDR2 YYREEE (reference sequence). Trimming took off 4 bases at V and 1 base at J, with 14 bases between the two ends. The CDR3 sequence is CASSPRTPMNTGELFF. CDR3 DNA sequence: TGTGCCAGCAGCCCCAGGACTCCGATGAACACCGGGGAGCTGTTTTTT.

The rearrangement uses TRBV28 and TRBJ2-2; the match to TRBD2 covers 7 bases. This CDR3 region has 15 residues. V was clipped by 7 bases and J by 7 bases; unmatched bases: 12. Germline-derived CDR1 and CDR2 are MDHEN and SYDVKM. The CDR3 sequence: CASTSQGRVYGELFF. Here the CDR3 DNA reads TGTGCCAGCACCTCCCAAGGGAGGGTGTACGGGGAGCTGTTTTTT.

The J gene is TRBJ2-3, the V gene TRBV27; 8 bases are shared with TRBD2. The CDR3 contains 16 residues. Germline-derived CDR1 and CDR2 are MNHEY and SMNVEV (reference sequence). J lost 0 bases, V lost 5 bases, and 7 bases had no gene match. The CDR3 loop is CASSPLGGRSTDTQYF. CDR3 sequence (DNA): TGTGCCAGCAGTCCCTTGGGCGGGAGGAGCACAGATACGCAGTATTTT.